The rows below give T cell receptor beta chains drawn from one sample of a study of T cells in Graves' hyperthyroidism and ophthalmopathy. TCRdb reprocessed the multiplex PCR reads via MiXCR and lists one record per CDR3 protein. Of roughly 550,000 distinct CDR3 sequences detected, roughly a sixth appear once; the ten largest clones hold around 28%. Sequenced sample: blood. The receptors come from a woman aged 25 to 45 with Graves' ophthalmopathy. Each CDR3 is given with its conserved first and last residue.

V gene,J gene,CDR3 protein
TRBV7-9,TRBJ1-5,CASSLEGYGQPQHF
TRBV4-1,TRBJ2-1,CASSQDEAVWNEQFF
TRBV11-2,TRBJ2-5,CASSGWGAVQETQYF
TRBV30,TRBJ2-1,CAWRHSSEQFF
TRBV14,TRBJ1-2,CASSQDLASRYTF
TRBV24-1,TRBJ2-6,CATSDPSRDRDKVDSGANVLTF
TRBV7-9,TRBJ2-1,CASSFPSGRPYNEQFF
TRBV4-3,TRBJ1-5,CASSQDYQGPQHF
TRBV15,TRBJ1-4,CATSRDKQGAVEKLFF
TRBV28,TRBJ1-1,CASRQGLANTEAFF
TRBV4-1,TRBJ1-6,CASSSGSGNSPLHF
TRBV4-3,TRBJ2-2,CASSQALQGANTGELFF
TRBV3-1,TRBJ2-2,CASSQERTTNTGELFF
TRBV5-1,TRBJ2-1,CASSPGLGGYNEQFF
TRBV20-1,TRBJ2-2,CSAFLAGAIGELFF
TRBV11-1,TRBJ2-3,CASSRRALAGGSTATDTQYF
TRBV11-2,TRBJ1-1,CASRQITGPSTEAFF
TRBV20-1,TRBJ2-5,CSARVPVRGRGETQYF
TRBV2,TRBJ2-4,CASSEGREDGWYF
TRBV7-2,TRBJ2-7,CASSFGGKPYEQYF
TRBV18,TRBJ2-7,CASSRSGGTNEQYF
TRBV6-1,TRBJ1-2,CASSNRAGDGYTF
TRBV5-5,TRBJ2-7,CASSLGVAEQYF
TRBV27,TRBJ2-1,CASSLSGTSGYNEQFF
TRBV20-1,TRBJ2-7,CSASRLPTSYEQYF
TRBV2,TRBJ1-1,CASSESWGVREAFF
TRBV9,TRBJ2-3,CASSVGGSDFTDTQYF
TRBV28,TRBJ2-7,CASRGSGSNNYEQYF
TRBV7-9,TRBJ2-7,CASRLIEQGREQYF
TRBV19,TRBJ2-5,CASSIYEEQETQYF
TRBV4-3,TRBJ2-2,CASSQDWTGSRFGELFF
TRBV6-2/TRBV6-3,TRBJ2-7,CASSPFGPTYEQYF